Below, one T cell receptor (beta chain) is given with its context. This entry belongs to a study of blood T cell repertoires in COVID-19. Study at large: Sites across the United States, Italy and Spain contributed samples from acute and convalescent COVID-19. PBMCs, B-cell-depleted T cells, or T cells were the source of the cDNA or gDNA that made up the material.

Source study methods: Reference gene primer amplification gave estimated nucleated cell counts. The assay was immunoSEQ multiplex PCR, and TCRdb's table has in-frame clones only and misses some. The DNA was the basis for D and trimming; V, J and clone size are from that table. Here the sample spans around 100,000 clones, around 87% being singletons. V was trimmed by 0 bases and J by 3 bases, leaving 9 bases between them. CDR3 length: 15 residues. Germline values: CDR1 SGHRS, CDR2 YFSETQ. The chain combines TRBV5-1 with TRBJ2-2; maybe TRBD1 (5 bases). The receptor's source is a human donor with acute or convalescent COVID-19. The donor label of this sample is uncertain. The sequenced material came from peripheral blood. CDR3 sequence reads: CASSLAPGYTGELFF. The DNA of the CDR3 is TGCGCCAGCAGCTTGGCGCCAGGGTACACCGGGGAGCTGTTTTTT.